Shown below are 32 T cell receptor beta chains from a single sample sequenced in a study of graft-versus-host responses after intestinal transplantation. Their cognate antigens are unknown. The data were produced by immunoSEQ multiplex PCR, yet TCRdb's version contains in-frame clones alone and is incomplete. This table holds about 39,000 clones, over 90% found once. The source was unstimulated CD8+ T cells sorted from spleen or lymph node cells, collected before transplant. The receptor source for this set is a human donor who was the organ donor for an intestinal transplant.

The chain couples TRBV30 to TRBJ1-1, with TRBD1 matching over 7 bases. With 0 bases clipped from V and 10 bases from J, the junction kept 5 bases outside the gene matches. This CDR3 comprises 12 residues. CDR1 is GTSNPN and CDR2 is SVGIG in the germline V gene (reference sequence). The CDR3 DNA follows: TGTGCCTGGAGTGTAGGGCCAGGGGGAGCTTTCTTT. It yields the protein CAWSVGPGGAFF.

This chain joins TRBV6-1 and TRBJ1-5; 7 positions agree with TRBD1. The CDR3 contains 13 residues. The germline CDR1 and CDR2 sequences are MNHNS and SASEGT. With V trimmed by 9 bases and J by 6 bases, 8 bases remained unmatched. This CDR3 reads CASSHGTAQPQHF. The CDR3 bases are TGTGCCAGTAGTCACGGGACAGCTCAGCCCCAGCATTTT.

The V and J genes are TRBV9 and TRBJ2-3, with TRBD2 matching over 11 bases. The ends lost 4 bases at V and 3 bases at J; junction bases unmatched: 13. Germline loops: CDR1 SGDLS, CDR2 YYNGEE. There are 18 residues in the CDR3. The CDR3 nucleotides read TGTGCCAGCAGCCCTACCCAGCTAGCGGGGGGCTTAACAGATACGCAGTATTTT. Its protein is CASSPTQLAGGLTDTQYF. Supplemented by reference TRBV9 and TRBJ2-3, the full variable domain reads DSGVTQTPKHLITATGQRVTLRCSPRSGDLSVYWYQQSLDQGLQFLIQYYNGEERAKGNILERFSAQQFPDLHSELNLSSLELGDSALYFCASSPTQLAGGLTDTQYFGPGTRLTVL.

This chain uses TRBV29-1 with TRBJ1-2; no firm D call. V shed 4 bases and J shed 8 bases, with 14 bases lying between them. Germline V gene sequence: CDR1 SQVTM, CDR2 ANQGSEA. This CDR3 is 12 amino acids long. CDR3 nucleotide sequence: TGCAGCGTTGGGAGGGTGCTAGGGGGCTACACCTTC. Protein product: CSVGRVLGGYTF.

The rearrangement uses TRBV6-5 and TRBJ1-1; 9 bases agree with TRBD1. V lost 6 bases and J lost 5; bases outside the gene matches: 7. There are 14 residues in the CDR3. Germline assignment: CDR1 MNHEY and CDR2 SVGAGI. CDR3 DNA: TGTGCCAGCAGGCTCCGGACAGGGGAGACTGAAGCTTTCTTT. Translated: CASRLRTGETEAFF.

The chain couples TRBV28 to TRBJ2-7; D is unresolved. Trimming took off 3 bases at V and 2 bases at J, with 11 bases between the two ends. Germline V CDR1 and CDR2: MDHEN, SYDVKM. This CDR3 region has 14 residues. The CDR3 DNA is TGTGCCAGCAGTTTGAAAACGAGGACCTACGAGCAGTACTTC. Amino acid sequence: CASSLKTRTYEQYF. Full variable domain (missing parts from reference TRBV28 and TRBJ2-7): DVKVTQSSRYLVKRTGEKVFLECVQDMDHENMFWYRQDPGLGLRLIYFSYDVKMKEKGDIPEGYSVSREKKERFSLILESASTNQTSMYLCASSLKTRTYEQYFGPGTRLTVT.

This chain joins TRBV6-1 and TRBJ1-1; D is uncertain. The V end was cut by 2 bases, the J end by 0 bases, with 7 bases between. Germline-derived CDR1 and CDR2 are MNHNS and SASEGT. This CDR3 has 14 amino acids. CDR3: CASSENSMNTEAFF. CDR3 sequence (DNA): TGTGCCAGCAGTGAAAACAGCATGAACACTGAAGCTTTCTTT.

This chain uses TRBV5-6 with TRBJ1-1, with a weak D call TRBD1 (6 bases). V was clipped by 1 base and J by 5 bases, with 9 bases between them. The CDR3 loop spans 13 amino acids. Germline-derived CDR1 and CDR2 are SGHDT and YYEEEE. The CDR3 region is CASSLPQGTEAFF. The CDR3 DNA reads TGTGCCAGCAGCTTGCCCCAGGGGACTGAAGCTTTCTTT.

The chain combines TRBV19 with TRBJ2-1; 11 bases are shared with TRBD1. The CDR3 is 15 amino acids. V gave up 5 bases and J gave up 8 bases; unmatched junction bases: 8. CDR1 is LNHDA, CDR2 SQIVND, per germline (reference sequence). CDR3 coding DNA: TGTGCCAGTAGTTACGGACAGGGGGCTAATCATGAGCAGTTCTTC. It specifies CASSYGQGANHEQFF.

The genes are TRBV5-1 and TRBJ2-3; D possibly matches TRBD1 or TRBD2 (7 bases each). Per the germline V gene, CDR1 is SGHRS and CDR2 is YFSETQ. The V gene lost 4 bases and the J gene lost 5 bases, with 23 bases spanning the gap. This CDR3 is built from 17 residues. The CDR3, as DNA: TGCGCCAGCAGCCCTGGTCCTAGCGGACAGGAGGAAGATACGCAGTATTTT. It codes for CASSPGPSGQEEDTQYF.

The chain uses TRBV6-5 and TRBJ1-4; D perhaps matches TRBD1 (5 bases). V was cut by 2 bases and J by 8 bases, with 6 bases left in between. The CDR3 length is 12 residues. Germline V CDR1 and CDR2: MNHEY, SVGAGI. CDR3 DNA: TGTGCCAGCAGTTACGGGGACGAAAAACTGTTTTTT. Its protein product is CASSYGDEKLFF.

The chain joins TRBV6-1 to TRBJ1-1; D gene ambiguous. Deletions cut 5 bases from V and 4 bases from J, with 11 bases between. Germline CDR1 is MNHNS and CDR2 is SASEGT. The CDR3 is 13 residues long. The CDR3 loop is CASSHGVGTEAFF. The CDR3 region has the DNA TGTGCCAGCAGTCACGGCGTCGGCACTGAAGCTTTCTTT.

The V and J genes are TRBV6-5 and TRBJ2-5; 7 bases match TRBD1. Trimming at V came to 4 bases and at J to 4 bases, leaving 6 bases not matched to a gene. The length of the CDR3 is 14 residues. CDR1 is MNHEY, CDR2 SVGAGI, per germline. This CDR3 reads CASSWTGAAETQYF. CDR3 coding DNA: TGTGCCAGCAGTTGGACAGGTGCGGCAGAGACCCAGTACTTC.

The chain is built from TRBV4-3 and TRBJ2-2, with TRBD2 as a possible D gene (7 bases). The CDR3 is 16 amino acids. The V gene's germline CDR1 is LGHNA and CDR2 YSLEER. V shed 0 bases and J shed 4 bases, with 12 bases lying between them. The CDR3 coding sequence is TGCGCCAGCAGCCAAGATTGGAGGGGGGGCACCGGGGAGCTGTTTTTT. This encodes CASSQDWRGGTGELFF.

The CDR3 sequence is CASSVNGGGGVYEQYF. The CDR3 bases are TGTGCCAGCAGCGTTAACGGAGGCGGGGGGGTGTACGAGCAGTACTTC. The chain employs TRBV7-9 and TRBJ2-7; 9 bases are shared with TRBD2. The trim removed 5 bases at V and 4 bases at J, leaving 12 bases unmatched. CDR3 length: 16 residues. The germline gives CDR1 SEHNR, CDR2 FQNEAQ (reference sequence).

The chain couples TRBV10-2 to TRBJ1-1, with TRBD1 matching over 11 bases. CDR1 is WSHSY, CDR2 SAAADI, per germline. The CDR3 covers 15 residues. Germline trimming cut 6 bases from V and 3 bases from J; bases unmatched to any gene: 6. This CDR3 is CASSGTGGRDTEAFF. The CDR3 DNA follows: TGCGCCAGCAGCGGGACAGGGGGGAGAGACACTGAAGCTTTCTTT.

The rearrangement links TRBV4-1 to TRBJ1-5; a possible D gene is TRBD1 (6 bases). Germline V gives CDR1 MGHRA, CDR2 YSYEKL. There are 14 residues in the CDR3. Trimming left V 4 bases short and J 3 bases short, with 10 bases between. CDR3 sequence: CASSPQGPNQPQHF. The CDR3 DNA reads TGCGCCAGCAGCCCGCAGGGGCCCAATCAGCCCCAGCATTTT.

This clone was seen just once. V is TRBV7-2 and J is TRBJ2-1, with D unresolved. V lost 5 bases to trimming and J lost 6 bases, with 14 bases between them. Germline CDR1 is SGHTA and CDR2 is FQGNSA. This CDR3 has 14 residues. The CDR3, as DNA: TGTGCCAGCAGCCTGGGTCTAAGGGTCAATGAGCAGTTCTTC. This encodes CASSLGLRVNEQFF.

The genes are TRBV5-4 and TRBJ2-1; 8 bases are a match to TRBD2. J was trimmed by 7 bases and V by 1 base; bases with no gene match: 7. Germline V CDR1 and CDR2: SGHNT, YYREEE (reference sequence). This CDR3 contains 15 residues. CDR3 coding DNA: TGTGCCAGCAGCTTGCGGGGGGGCCATGGGAATGAGCAGTTCTTC. Translating it yields CASSLRGGHGNEQFF.

This chain joins TRBV4-3 and TRBJ2-1, with TRBD1 matching over 7 bases. J gave up 8 bases and V 0 bases, and 4 bases lay outside the gene matches. The length of the CDR3 is 14 residues. Germline V gene sequence: CDR1 LGHNA, CDR2 YSLEER. CDR3 coding DNA: TGCGCCAGCAGCCAAGATGGGCAGGGGGATGAGCAGTTCTTC. Translation: CASSQDGQGDEQFF.

This sequence joins TRBV2 and TRBJ2-7, with D tentatively TRBD2 (5 bases). Between the trimmed V and J ends, which lost 6 bases and 0 bases, there was a span of 15 bases. The germline V gene has CDR1 SNHLY and CDR2 FYNNEI. The CDR3 runs to 15 residues. This chain's CDR3 is CASSEGAPFSYEQYF. The CDR3 nucleotides read TGTGCCAGCAGCGAGGGTGCCCCTTTCTCCTACGAGCAGTACTTC.

The rearrangement uses TRBV9 and TRBJ2-1; D gene ambiguous. Germline CDR1 and CDR2: SGDLS and YYNGEE. Trimming shortened V by 5 bases and J by 10 bases, and 10 bases separated the two germline ends. The CDR3 is 11 amino acids. The CDR3 spells CASRPVKEQFF. As DNA, the CDR3 is TGTGCCAGCAGACCCGTTAAGGAGCAGTTCTTC.

The V call is TRBV7-8, the J call TRBJ1-1; D is unresolved. Looked up from germline, CDR1 is SGHVS and CDR2 is FQNEAQ. The V and J ends lost 1 base and 1 base respectively, with 13 bases between them. The CDR3 has 16 residues. CDR3 amino acids: CASSLGPRGGNTEAFF. In DNA, the CDR3 is TGTGCCAGCAGCTTAGGGCCACGGGGAGGGAACACTGAAGCTTTCTTT. Filled out from reference TRBV7-8 and TRBJ1-1, the complete variable domain reads GAGVSQSPRYKVAKRGQDVALRCDPISGHVSLFWYQQALGQGPEFLTYFQNEAQLDKSGLPSDRFFAERPEGSVSTLKIQRTQQEDSAVYLCASSLGPRGGNTEAFFGQGTRLTVV.

This chain links TRBV4-3 with TRBJ1-6; 7 bases align to TRBD1. The CDR3 is 14 amino acids. V was clipped by 3 bases and J by 6 bases; unmatched bases: 2. Germline V gene data show CDR1 as LGHNA and CDR2 as YSLEER. DNA of the CDR3: TGCGCCAGCAGCCAGACAGGGACTAATTCACCCCTCCACTTT. As protein: CASSQTGTNSPLHF.

This sequence joins TRBV5-1 and TRBJ2-3, with D hard to call. V was pared by 0 bases and J by 0 bases, with 11 bases between. The CDR3 has 16 amino acids. Germline lookup yields CDR1 SGHRS and CDR2 YFSETQ. The CDR3 spells CASSLDSGSSTDTQYF. The DNA of the CDR3 is TGCGCCAGCAGCTTGGATTCAGGTTCTAGCACAGATACGCAGTATTTT.

The genes are TRBV27 and TRBJ1-1; 7 bases match TRBD1. V lost 6 bases, J lost 8 bases, and 9 bases stayed unmatched. Per germline, CDR1 MNHEY and CDR2 SMNVEV (reference sequence). The CDR3 sequence is 13 residues long. CDR3 coding DNA: TGTGCCAGCAGCCCCCCAGGGGGGGAGGAAGCTTTCTTT. Its protein is CASSPPGGEEAFF.

V gene TRBV14 combines with J gene TRBJ2-6, with D possibly TRBD1 on 5 matching bases. Germline assignment: CDR1 SGHDN and CDR2 FVKESK. Trimming took 0 bases from V and 2 from J, leaving 8 bases between them. This CDR3 region has 16 residues. CDR3 nucleotides: TGTGCCAGCAGCCAAGATGTAGGGGCTGGGGCCAACGTCCTGACTTTC. As protein: CASSQDVGAGANVLTF.

This chain links TRBV19 with TRBJ1-2; no firm D call. The CDR3 spans 14 residues. The V gene lost 4 bases and the J gene lost 5 bases, with 14 bases spanning the gap. Germline assignment: CDR1 LNHDA and CDR2 SQIVND (reference sequence). Here the CDR3 DNA reads TGTGCCAGTAGTACTTCCGTGGGTGCGTATGGCTACACCTTC. Translated: CASSTSVGAYGYTF.

This chain joins TRBV6-6 and TRBJ2-1, with 12 bases lining up with TRBD2. The CDR3 runs to 16 residues. Trimming at V came to 4 bases and at J to 4 bases, leaving 5 bases not matched to a gene. Germline loops: CDR1 MNHNY, CDR2 SVGAGI (reference sequence). The CDR3 loop is CASSLLAGGPYNEQFF. The CDR3 bases are TGTGCCAGCAGTTTACTAGCGGGGGGACCTTACAATGAGCAGTTCTTC.

This chain joins TRBV14 and TRBJ1-6; TRBD1 is a possible D gene (5 bases). Germline V lookup: CDR1 SGHDN, CDR2 FVKESK. Trimming took 4 bases from V and 0 from J, leaving 22 bases between them. The CDR3 covers 20 residues. CDR3: CASSPVVRGLESSYNSPLHF. Here the CDR3 DNA reads TGTGCCAGCAGCCCTGTAGTCCGGGGCCTCGAGAGCTCCTATAATTCACCCCTCCACTTT. The whole variable domain, remainder taken from reference TRBV14 and TRBJ1-6, is EAGVTQFPSHSVIEKGQTVTLRCDPISGHDNLYWYRRVMGKEIKFLLHFVKESKQDESGMPNNRFLAERTGGTYSTLKVQPAELEDSGVYFCASSPVVRGLESSYNSPLHFGNGTRLTVT.

The J gene is TRBJ1-5, the V gene TRBV30; 9 bases are a match to TRBD1. Germline V gene data show CDR1 as GTSNPN and CDR2 as SVGIG (reference sequence). This CDR3 region has 15 residues. The junction had 7 bases not matched to a gene; V was cut back by 1 base and J by 6 bases. CDR3: CAWSATGGAGQPQHF. The CDR3 nucleotides are TGTGCCTGGAGTGCTACAGGGGGCGCGGGTCAGCCCCAGCATTTT.

The genes are TRBV7-9 and TRBJ2-3, with D perhaps matching TRBD1 (5 bases). Germline values: CDR1 SEHNR, CDR2 FQNEAQ (reference sequence). V shed 6 bases and J shed 5 bases, with 21 bases lying between them. This CDR3 contains 16 residues. The CDR3 DNA follows: TGTGCCAGCAGTCGACAGAGAAAAGTTGGGGAAGATACGCAGTATTTT. It specifies CASSRQRKVGEDTQYF.